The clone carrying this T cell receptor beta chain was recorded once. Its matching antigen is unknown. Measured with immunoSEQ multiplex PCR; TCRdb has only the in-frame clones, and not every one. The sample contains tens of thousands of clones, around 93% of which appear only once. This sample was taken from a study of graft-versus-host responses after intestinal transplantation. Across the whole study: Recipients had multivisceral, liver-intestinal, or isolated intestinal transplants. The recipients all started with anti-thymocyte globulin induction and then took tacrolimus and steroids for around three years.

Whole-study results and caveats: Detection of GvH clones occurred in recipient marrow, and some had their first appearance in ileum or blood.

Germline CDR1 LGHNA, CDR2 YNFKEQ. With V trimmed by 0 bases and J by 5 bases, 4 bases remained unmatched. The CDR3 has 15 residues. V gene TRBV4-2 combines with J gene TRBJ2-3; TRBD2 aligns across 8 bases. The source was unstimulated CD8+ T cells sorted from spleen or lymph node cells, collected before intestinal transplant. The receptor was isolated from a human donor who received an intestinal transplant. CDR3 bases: TGTGCCAGCAGCCAAGAGAGGGGACTAGGAGATACGCAGTATTTT. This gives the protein CASSQERGLGDTQYF.